These 18 T cell receptor beta chains came from one sample sequenced in a study of PD-1 blockade in mismatch repair-deficient tumors. The repertoire was sequenced with immunoSEQ multiplex PCR; TCRdb's copy has only in-frame clones and lacks some. This sample has roughly 70,000 clones, with around 80% found just once. The sample was peripheral blood, taken 2 weeks after starting pembrolizumab. The receptor source for this set is an adult with mismatch repair-deficient cancer.

This sequence joins TRBV7-3 and TRBJ1-3, with TRBD1 matching 7 bases. The J segment lost 4 bases and the V segment lost 5 bases, leaving 17 bases of the junction unmatched. The germline gives CDR1 SGHTA, CDR2 FQGTGA. The CDR3 is 18 amino acids. The CDR3 is CASSPQGVGVGAGNTIYF. The DNA of the CDR3 is TGTGCCAGCAGCCCGCAGGGGGTGGGGGTTGGAGCCGGAAACACCATATATTTT.

This chain uses TRBV7-8 with TRBJ1-1; D perhaps matches TRBD1 (5 bases). In germline, CDR1 is SGHVS, CDR2 FQNEAQ. V lost 5 bases and J lost 4, with 20 bases in between. The CDR3 is 16 residues long. The CDR3 reads CASSPARRQGGTEAFF. DNA of the CDR3: TGTGCCAGCAGCCCCGCCCGGAGGCAGGGAGGCACTGAAGCTTTCTTT.

This clone appeared once. The chain uses TRBV19 and TRBJ2-5, with 9 positions matching TRBD1. This CDR3 has 16 residues. With V trimmed by 5 bases and J by 2 bases, 9 bases remained unmatched. CDR1 is LNHDA, CDR2 SQIVND, per germline (reference sequence). CDR3 residues: CASSPQDRGQQETQYF. DNA for the CDR3: TGTGCCAGTAGTCCACAGGACAGGGGTCAACAAGAGACCCAGTACTTC.

V is TRBV6-1 and J is TRBJ1-5; perhaps TRBD1 as D (5 bases). CDR3 length equals 15 residues. The V end lost 5 bases, the J end lost 6 bases, and 17 bases lay between the germline ends. Per the germline V gene, CDR1 is MNHNS and CDR2 is SASEGT. CDR3 protein: CASSSGGARSQPQHF. DNA for the CDR3: TGTGCCAGCAGTAGCGGAGGGGCTCGGAGTCAGCCCCAGCATTTT.

The chain is built from TRBV6-1 and TRBJ1-5; D is possibly TRBD1 (5 bases). Trimming left V 5 bases short and J 1 base short, with 9 bases between. CDR1 and CDR2 from the germline V gene are MNHNS and SASEGT. The CDR3 is made up of 14 amino acids. The DNA for the CDR3 is TGTGCCAGCAGTAGACAGATAAGCAATCAGCCCCAGCATTTT. Protein sequence: CASSRQISNQPQHF.

The chain uses TRBV6-1 and TRBJ1-2; 9 positions agree with TRBD1. With V trimmed by 6 bases and J by 6 bases, 5 bases remained unmatched. CDR1 is MNHNS and CDR2 is SASEGT in the germline V gene. CDR3 size: 13 residues. CDR3 loop: CASRTTGGHGYTF. CDR3 coding DNA: TGTGCCAGCAGGACTACAGGGGGCCATGGCTACACCTTC.

The chain carries TRBV5-6 and TRBJ2-5, with 11 nucleotides matching TRBD2. V gave up 4 bases and J gave up 11 bases; unmatched junction bases: 7. CDR1 and CDR2 from the germline V gene are SGHDT and YYEEEE. The CDR3 extends over 13 amino acids. The CDR3 DNA sequence: TGTGCCAGCAGCGGACTAGCGGGCCGGGTGCAGTACTTC. Translated, it gives CASSGLAGRVQYF.

The chain joins TRBV28 to TRBJ2-1, with 10 bases aligning to TRBD2. This CDR3 contains 16 residues. Trimming removed 1 base from V and 5 bases from J; junction bases left unmatched: 5. The germline CDR1 and CDR2 sequences are MDHEN and SYDVKM. CDR3 amino acids: CASSLFGLAEHNEQFF. DNA of the CDR3: TGTGCCAGCAGTTTATTTGGACTAGCGGAACACAATGAGCAGTTCTTC. The variable domain in full, with the rest retrieved from reference TRBV28 and TRBJ2-1, is DVKVTQSSRYLVKRTGEKVFLECVQDMDHENMFWYRQDPGLGLRLIYFSYDVKMKEKGDIPEGYSVSREKKERFSLILESASTNQTSMYLCASSLFGLAEHNEQFFGPGTRLTVL.

This clone was observed a single time. This rearrangement joins TRBV5-6 to TRBJ2-7; 12 bases align to TRBD2. CDR1 and CDR2 from the germline V gene are SGHDT and YYEEEE. This CDR3 has 15 residues. With V trimmed by 2 bases and J by 0 bases, 0 bases remained unmatched. The chain's CDR3 is CASSLLAGGSYEQYF. The CDR3 region has the DNA TGTGCCAGCAGCTTACTAGCGGGAGGCTCCTACGAGCAGTACTTC.

In nucleotides, the CDR3 is TGTGCCAGCAGCTTTCGGAGAGTCTCCTACGAGCAGTACTTC. It translates to CASSFRRVSYEQYF. The chain joins TRBV5-6 to TRBJ2-7; D gene ambiguous. CDR1 and CDR2 from the germline V gene are SGHDT and YYEEEE. CDR3 length: 14 amino acids. V gave up 2 bases and J gave up 0 bases, with 9 bases separating them.

In regard to this clone: At one end the junction does not follow the germline gene, possibly because of a read error. This sequence joins TRBV11-3 and TRBJ2-7; D gene unclear. The CDR3 spans 18 residues. Germline V lookup: CDR1 SGHNT, CDR2 YENEEA. CDR3 DNA: TGTGCCAGCAGCCCGATTCCCCAGCGAATCGCTTCCTCCCACGAGCAGTACTTC. This codes for CASSPIPQRIASSHEQYF.

The CDR3 sequence: CASSFGQGRSGNTIYF. The CDR3 DNA follows: TGTGCCAGCAGCTTCGGACAGGGACGCTCTGGAAACACCATATATTTT. V is TRBV9 and J is TRBJ1-3; 8 bases match TRBD1. After removal of 4 bases from V and 0 bases from J, the junction contained 6 bases not matched to a gene. CDR3 length: 16 residues. Germline V gives CDR1 SGDLS, CDR2 YYNGEE.

The rearrangement uses TRBV19 and TRBJ1-1; perhaps TRBD1 as D (5 bases). V lost 9 bases to trimming and J lost 2 bases, with 16 bases between them. The CDR3 length is 14 residues. Germline assignment: CDR1 LNHDA and CDR2 SQIVND (reference sequence). The CDR3 nucleotides read TGTGCCAGCAGAAGAGGGGAGATAAACACTGAAGCTTTCTTT. Its protein product is CASRRGEINTEAFF.

This chain joins TRBV11-2 and TRBJ1-3; the D is unclear. V lost 0 bases to trimming and J lost 0 bases, with 6 bases between them. This CDR3 has 15 residues. CDR1 and CDR2 from the germline V gene are SGHAT and FQNNGV. CDR3 bases: TGTGCCAGCAGCTTAGACGGCAGCTCTGGAAACACCATATATTTT. It codes for CASSLDGSSGNTIYF.

The J gene is TRBJ2-1, the V gene TRBV25-1; TRBD2 agrees at 10 bases. The length of the CDR3 is 14 residues. The V and J ends lost 4 bases and 7 bases, in that order; junction bases with no gene match: 4. From germline, CDR1 is MGHDK and CDR2 SYGVNS. CDR3 in amino acids: CASSASGSRNEQFF. The CDR3, as DNA: TGTGCCAGCAGTGCTAGCGGGAGTAGGAATGAGCAGTTCTTC.

This clone was detected once. The chain combines TRBV5-4 with TRBJ2-2; 13 bases map to TRBD2. Trimming took 4 bases from V and 6 from J; bases not matched to a gene: 9. Germline CDR1 and CDR2: SGHNT and YYREEE (reference sequence). The length of the CDR3 is 17 residues. As DNA, the CDR3 is TGTGCCAGCAGCGATGGACTAGCGGGGGTCAATTCCGGGGAGCTGTTTTTT. This gives the protein CASSDGLAGVNSGELFF.

V and J are TRBV28 and TRBJ2-3; 13 bases fit TRBD2. The CDR3 totals 17 residues. Germline V gives CDR1 MDHEN, CDR2 SYDVKM. V lost 3 bases to trimming and J lost 4 bases; unmatched junction nucleotides: 7. CDR3 DNA: TGTGCCAGCAGTTTTATAGGACTAGCGGGAGAGGCAGATACGCAGTATTTT. Translated, it gives CASSFIGLAGEADTQYF.

The CDR3 is CASSETSGSLSYNEQFF. The CDR3 DNA reads TGCGCCAGCAGTGAGACTAGCGGGAGCCTCTCCTACAATGAGCAGTTCTTC. The V gene is TRBV10-2, the J gene TRBJ2-1, with 11 bases fitting TRBD2. CDR1 WSHSY and CDR2 SAAADI come from the germline V gene. J was trimmed by 0 bases and V by 2 bases; bases with no gene match: 3. There are 17 residues in the CDR3.